The clone carrying this T cell receptor beta chain has more than one count but fewer than ten. Its antigen is unidentified. One entry per CDR3 protein results from TCRdb running MiXCR on the 5' RACE reads. The sample consists of fewer than 650,000 distinct CDR3 sequences, around 7.5% of them appearing once. The record originates from a study of identical twins. Notes on the study in general: Twin pairs' shared out-of-frame alpha sequences were enriched in low generation probability.

V trimming: 5 bases; J trimming: 4 bases; junction bases outside the gene matches: 13. From germline, CDR1 is ENHRY and CDR2 SYGVKD. The CDR3 sequence is 17 residues long. The sample was also reused in another study, on yellow fever vaccine responses in identical twins.

J is TRBJ2-3 and V is TRBV10-3, with TRBD1 matching 9 bases. Sequencing used PBMCs. The clonotype was recovered from a woman aged 18-29 years in good health. CDR3: CAISPTSQGAHPDTQYF. For the CDR3, the DNA is TGTGCCATCAGTCCGACCTCACAGGGGGCTCATCCAGATACGCAGTATTTT.